The entry that follows covers one T cell receptor (beta chain) sequence. The antigen is not known. The source of the sample is a study of T cell responses to AZD1222 COVID-19 vaccine. Findings and limits, study-wide: White British ancestry dominated among donors, who included more females, and clonal diversity was possibly underestimated.

TCRdb's table, derived via immunoSEQ multiplex PCR, lists solely in-frame clones and lacks some. Altogether about 77,000 clones are present, approximately 92% being singletons, with the ten largest covering 4% to 5.5%. Germline loops: CDR1 GTSNPN, CDR2 SVGIG (reference sequence). V lost 5 bases, J lost 1 base, and 11 bases stayed unmatched. This CDR3 is 17 amino acids long. Source: peripheral blood, taken 28 days after the second AZD1222 dose. The chain links TRBV30 to TRBJ2-2, with 9 bases aligning to TRBD2. The clonotype was recovered from an adult who received the AZD1222 COVID-19 vaccine. CDR3 bases: TGTGCCTGGGGGAAGGTACTAGCGGGCCGGAACACCGGGGAGCTGTTTTTT. It translates to CAWGKVLAGRNTGELFF. Complete variable domain (other parts from reference TRBV30 and TRBJ2-2): SQTIHQWPATLVQPVGSPLSLECTVEGTSNPNLYWYRQAAGRGLQLLFYSVGIGQISSEVPQNLSASRPQDRQFILSSKKLLLSDSGFYLCAWGKVLAGRNTGELFFGEGSRLTVL.